This TCR beta chain derives from a study of T-cell reconstitution after alpha-beta-depleted transplantation in children. Overall study results and limits: About two months after transplant, alpha-beta T cells reportedly came from several hundred expanded graft clones.

This clonotype was observed at least ten times. Its antigen is as yet unknown. The TCRbeta library incorporated unique molecular identifiers. MiXCR, run by TCRdb on the PCR reads, gives a single entry per CDR3 protein. The sample yields around 15,000 distinct CDR3 sequences, around 7.7% seen once. Sequenced here: PBMCs, mostly from graft donor cells, sampled 60 days after TCRalphabeta/CD19-depleted stem cell transplant. The receptor comes from a boy younger than two who had a stem cell transplant for Wiskott-Aldrich syndrome, so the T cells may come from the graft donor.

The CDR3 protein is CSARGPREGDRHEQYF. The CDR3 nucleotides are TGCAGTGCTAGAGGCCCCCGAGAGGGAGACCGGCACGAGCAGTACTTC. This chain joins TRBV20-1 and TRBJ2-7, with D maybe TRBD2 (5 bases). This CDR3 contains 16 residues. V was shortened by 1 base and J by 5 bases, with 21 bases between the two germline ends. In germline, CDR1 is DFQATT, CDR2 SNEGSKA (reference sequence).